The 7 T cell receptor beta chains listed next were all sequenced from one sample in a study of blood T cell repertoires in COVID-19. This table comes from immunoSEQ multiplex PCR, and its TCRdb copy is limited to in-frame clones, with some not included. The sample shows 150,000 to 200,000 clones, 80% to 90% of them seen only once. The material sequenced was peripheral blood. The receptors shown here come from a human donor with active or convalescent COVID-19. The donor label of this sample is uncertain.

The rearrangement uses TRBV7-2 and TRBJ2-7, with 10 bases fitting TRBD1. CDR3 length: 14 amino acids. With V trimmed by 7 bases and J by 5 bases, 8 bases remained unmatched. Germline CDR1 reads SGHTA; CDR2 reads FQGNSA. For the CDR3, the DNA is TGTGCCAGCAACCGGGACAGGGGAAGTCACGAGCAGTACTTC. It is translated as CASNRDRGSHEQYF.

The chain joins TRBV24-1 to TRBJ2-1, with TRBD2 matching over 7 bases. Germline trimming cut 4 bases from V and 3 bases from J; bases unmatched to any gene: 8. Germline CDR1 is KGHDR and CDR2 is SFDVKD. The CDR3 contains 16 residues. CDR3 in DNA: TGTGCCACCAGTGACTCCAGCGGGACGGGCTACAATGAGCAGTTCTTC. This gives the protein CATSDSSGTGYNEQFF.

The chain recombines TRBV28 with TRBJ1-2; D uncertain. This CDR3 contains 11 residues. Between the trimmed V and J ends, which lost 4 bases and 6 bases, there was a span of 6 bases. Germline V gene lookup returns CDR1 MDHEN and CDR2 SYDVKM. The CDR3 here is CASSSSHGYTF. The CDR3, as DNA: TGTGCCAGCAGTTCCAGTCATGGCTACACCTTC.

The CDR3 bases are TGTGCCAGTAAGGGAAGCCAGGGGGCGGGGGAGCAGTACTTC. It encodes CASKGSQGAGEQYF. V gene TRBV19 combines with J gene TRBJ2-7; 8 nucleotides agree with TRBD1. Germline-derived CDR1 and CDR2 are LNHDA and SQIVND (reference sequence). The ends lost 7 bases at V and 7 bases at J; junction bases unmatched: 12. CDR3 length equals 14 residues.

The chain combines TRBV4-2 with TRBJ1-5; TRBD1 is a possible D gene (5 bases). The germline CDR1 and CDR2 sequences are LGHNA and YNFKEQ. This CDR3 spans 14 amino acids. Trimming cost V 4 bases and J 3 bases, with 10 bases left between them. Here the CDR3 DNA reads TGTGCCAGCAGCCCCACAGGTGACAATCAGCCCCAGCATTTT. This encodes CASSPTGDNQPQHF.

V and J are TRBV5-6 and TRBJ2-5; TRBD1 aligns across 10 bases. V trimming: 2 bases; J trimming: 5 bases; junction bases outside the gene matches: 9. In germline, CDR1 is SGHDT, CDR2 YYEEEE. The length of the CDR3 is 16 residues. The CDR3 DNA sequence: TGTGCCAGCAGCTTTAGAACGACAGGGGGCGGGGAGACCCAGTACTTC. It encodes CASSFRTTGGGETQYF. The entire variable domain, with the rest obtained from reference TRBV5-6 and TRBJ2-5, is as follows: DAGVTQSPTHLIKTRGQQVTLRCSPKSGHDTVSWYQQALGQGPQFIFQYYEEEERQRGNFPDRFSGHQFPNYSSELNVNALLLGDSALYLCASSFRTTGGGETQYFGPGTRLLVL.

This clone was detected once. The V and J genes are TRBV2 and TRBJ2-1; perhaps TRBD2 as D (5 bases). The CDR3 contains 14 residues. V lost 7 bases, J lost 7 bases, and 17 bases lay in between. Germline lookup yields CDR1 SNHLY and CDR2 FYNNEI. This CDR3 is CASKGDEGANEQFF. Written as DNA, the CDR3 is TGTGCCAGCAAAGGAGATGAGGGAGCAAATGAGCAGTTCTTC. The full variable domain, its missing parts supplied by reference TRBV2 and TRBJ2-1, is EPEVTQTPSHQVTQMGQEVILRCVPISNHLYFYWYRQILGQKVEFLVSFYNNEISEKSEIFDDQFSVERPDGSNFTLKIRSTKLEDSAMYFCASKGDEGANEQFFGPGTRLTVL.